A selection of T cell receptor beta chains follows, all from one sample in a study of blood T cell repertoires in COVID-19. Profiling relied on immunoSEQ multiplex PCR, and the TCRdb table lists in-frame clones only, not all of them. The table has over 150,000 clones, around 85% seen once. Sequencing used peripheral blood. The receptors stem from a man between 60 and 70 years old with COVID-19, enrolled during active disease. Each CDR3 is given with its conserved first and last residue. Fields, in order: D gene, J gene, clone size, V gene, CDR3 DNA, CDR3 protein. The D gene is left open where the match is weak. Only some rows state a clone size, as once, few, many or a class for expanded clones.

NA	TRBJ1-2	NA	TRBV6-6	TGTGCCAGCAGTTACCCTACAGGGCTTGAGGGCTACACCTTC	CASSYPTGLEGYTF
NA	TRBJ2-7	NA	TRBV10-3	TGTGCCATCAGTGAGCGGGATTACGAGCAGTACTTC	CAISERDYEQYF
NA	TRBJ1-2	NA	TRBV2	TGTGCCAGCAAAGGACAGAACGAGGGGGGCTACACCTTC	CASKGQNEGGYTF
NA	TRBJ1-4	NA	TRBV9	TGTGCCAGCAGCGGAAGACAGATTAATGAAAAACTGTTTTTT	CASSGRQINEKLFF
NA	TRBJ2-4	NA	TRBV11-3	TGTGCCAGCAGCTTAGATTGGGGCCCCAAAAACATTCAGTACTTC	CASSLDWGPKNIQYF
TRBD2	TRBJ2-1	NA	TRBV3-1/TRBV3-2	TGTGCCAGCAGTCGCCTCGCTAGCGGCAATGAGCAGTTCTTC	CASSRLASGNEQFF
TRBD2	TRBJ2-7	few	TRBV5-1	TGCGCCAGCAGCTCAAGACTAGCGGGGACCGCCTACGAGCAGTACTTC	CASSSRLAGTAYEQYF
NA	TRBJ1-1	NA	TRBV29-1	TGCAGCGTCGACCAAGCGCGAGAAGCTTTCTTT	CSVDQAREAFF
NA	TRBJ1-4	few	TRBV7-2	TGTGCCAGCAGCTCGCAAGCAGGGTTAGGTAATGAAAAACTGTTTTTT	CASSSQAGLGNEKLFF
NA	TRBJ1-1	NA	TRBV29-1	TGCAGCGTTGGAATGGCGAACACTGAAGCTTTCTTT	CSVGMANTEAFF
TRBD1	TRBJ1-1	NA	TRBV10-3	TGTGCCATCAGCAGGACAGGGAAGGCCGACACTGAAGCTTTCTTT	CAISRTGKADTEAFF
TRBD1	TRBJ1-1	NA	TRBV7-9	TGTGCCAGCAGCGTAGGGGTTGCAGGGGGCACTGAAGCTTTCTTT	CASSVGVAGGTEAFF
TRBD1	TRBJ1-5	NA	TRBV9	TGTGCCAGCAGCGTGGGACAGGGGAGCAATCAGCCCCAGCATTTT	CASSVGQGSNQPQHF
TRBD1	TRBJ2-7	NA	TRBV7-2	TGTGCCAGCAGCTGGGACAGGGCCTACGAGCAGTACTTC	CASSWDRAYEQYF
TRBD1	TRBJ1-6	NA	TRBV19	TGTGCCAGTAGTATACACGACAGGGGGAATAATTCACCCCTCCACTTT	CASSIHDRGNNSPLHF
TRBD2	TRBJ2-5	NA	TRBV28	TGTGCCAGCAGTACGAATAGCGGGTGGATCAAAAGAGAGACCCAGTACTTC	CASSTNSGWIKRETQYF
TRBD1	TRBJ1-1	NA	TRBV5-1	TGCGCCAGCAGCTCGGGAAACACCAGGACAGGGGGCACTGAAGCTTTCTTT	CASSSGNTRTGGTEAFF
TRBD2	TRBJ2-2	NA	TRBV2	TGTGCCAGCAGTATCCGGGGGGACACCGGGGAGCTGTTTTTT	CASSIRGDTGELFF
TRBD2	TRBJ2-1	NA	TRBV9	TGTGCCAGCAGCAGACTTGGGACTAGCGGGAGTAGTGAGCAGTTCTTC	CASSRLGTSGSSEQFF
TRBD1	TRBJ2-5	NA	TRBV6-2/TRBV6-3	TGTGCCAGCAGTCCCAGGACAGGGCTAAAGACCCAGTACTTC	CASSPRTGLKTQYF
TRBD2	TRBJ2-1	NA	TRBV5-6	TGCGCCAGCAGCTTGGGAGTAGCGGGAACCTTCAGTGAGCAGTTCTTC	CASSLGVAGTFSEQFF
NA	TRBJ1-4	NA	TRBV6-5	TGTGCCAGCAGTCCCCCGGGAGGGGTAAATGAAAAACTGTTTTTT	CASSPPGGVNEKLFF
TRBD2	TRBJ2-7	NA	TRBV18	TGTGCCAGCTCACCACCCGGGACTAGCGGGGGTACCTACGAGCAGTACTTC	CASSPPGTSGGTYEQYF
NA	TRBJ1-1	NA	TRBV29-1	TGCAGCGTTGGACCGGGACTATCAATGGCTGAAGCTTTCTTT	CSVGPGLSMAEAFF
NA	TRBJ1-1	few	TRBV19	TGTGCCAGTAGTACAGGGGCCACTGAAGCTTTCTTT	CASSTGATEAFF
NA	TRBJ1-5	NA	TRBV4-2	TGTGCCAGCAGCCAAGTTCACAGTATCAACCCCTATACCAATCAGCCCCAGCATTTT	CASSQVHSINPYTNQPQHF
NA	TRBJ1-1	NA	TRBV2	TGTGCCAGCAGTGGTATGCAGGGCGGAACTGAAGCTTTCTTT	CASSGMQGGTEAFF
NA	TRBJ1-4	NA	TRBV24-1	TGTGCCACCAGTGATCAAACCGAACAGGGTGAAAAACTGTTTTTT	CATSDQTEQGEKLFF
TRBD1	TRBJ1-4	NA	TRBV19	TGTGCCAGTAGTACTGGATGGACAGGTTCCAATGAAAAACTGTTTTTT	CASSTGWTGSNEKLFF
NA	TRBJ1-3	NA	TRBV29-1	TGCAGCGGAGGGGGGGAAAGCTCTGGAAACACCATATATTTT	CSGGGESSGNTIYF